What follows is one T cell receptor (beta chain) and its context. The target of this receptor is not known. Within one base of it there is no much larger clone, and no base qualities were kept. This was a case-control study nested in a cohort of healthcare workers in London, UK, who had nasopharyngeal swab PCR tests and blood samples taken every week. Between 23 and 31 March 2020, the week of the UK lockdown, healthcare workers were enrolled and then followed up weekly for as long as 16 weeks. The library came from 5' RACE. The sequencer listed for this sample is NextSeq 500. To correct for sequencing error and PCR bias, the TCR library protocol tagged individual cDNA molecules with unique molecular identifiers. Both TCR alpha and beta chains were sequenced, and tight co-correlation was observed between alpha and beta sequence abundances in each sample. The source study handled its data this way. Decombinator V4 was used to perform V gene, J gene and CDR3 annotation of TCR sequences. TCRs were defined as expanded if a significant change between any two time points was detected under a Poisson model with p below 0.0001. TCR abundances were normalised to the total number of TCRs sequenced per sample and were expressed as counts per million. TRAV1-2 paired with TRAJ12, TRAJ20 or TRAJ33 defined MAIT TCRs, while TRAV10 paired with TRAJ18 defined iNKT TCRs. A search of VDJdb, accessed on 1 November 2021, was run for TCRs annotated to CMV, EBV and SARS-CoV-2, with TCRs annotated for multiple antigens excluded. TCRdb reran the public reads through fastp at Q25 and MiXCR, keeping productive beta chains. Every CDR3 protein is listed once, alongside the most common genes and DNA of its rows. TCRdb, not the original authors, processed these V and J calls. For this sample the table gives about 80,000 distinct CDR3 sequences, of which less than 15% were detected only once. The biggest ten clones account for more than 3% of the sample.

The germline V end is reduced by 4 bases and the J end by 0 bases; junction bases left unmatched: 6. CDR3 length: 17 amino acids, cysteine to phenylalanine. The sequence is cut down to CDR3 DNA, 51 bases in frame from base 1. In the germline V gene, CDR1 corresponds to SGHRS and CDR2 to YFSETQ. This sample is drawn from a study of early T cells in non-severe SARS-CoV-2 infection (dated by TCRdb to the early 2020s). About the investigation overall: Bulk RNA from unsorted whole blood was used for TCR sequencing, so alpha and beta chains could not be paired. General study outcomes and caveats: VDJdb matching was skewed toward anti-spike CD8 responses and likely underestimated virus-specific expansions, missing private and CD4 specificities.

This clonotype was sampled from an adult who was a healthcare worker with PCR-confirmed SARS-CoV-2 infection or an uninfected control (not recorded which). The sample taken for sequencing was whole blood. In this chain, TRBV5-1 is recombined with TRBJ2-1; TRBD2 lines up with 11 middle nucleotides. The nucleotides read TGCGCCAGCAGCCGGACTAGCGGGCTCAGCTCCTACAATGAGCAGTTCTTC. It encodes CASSRTSGLSSYNEQFF.